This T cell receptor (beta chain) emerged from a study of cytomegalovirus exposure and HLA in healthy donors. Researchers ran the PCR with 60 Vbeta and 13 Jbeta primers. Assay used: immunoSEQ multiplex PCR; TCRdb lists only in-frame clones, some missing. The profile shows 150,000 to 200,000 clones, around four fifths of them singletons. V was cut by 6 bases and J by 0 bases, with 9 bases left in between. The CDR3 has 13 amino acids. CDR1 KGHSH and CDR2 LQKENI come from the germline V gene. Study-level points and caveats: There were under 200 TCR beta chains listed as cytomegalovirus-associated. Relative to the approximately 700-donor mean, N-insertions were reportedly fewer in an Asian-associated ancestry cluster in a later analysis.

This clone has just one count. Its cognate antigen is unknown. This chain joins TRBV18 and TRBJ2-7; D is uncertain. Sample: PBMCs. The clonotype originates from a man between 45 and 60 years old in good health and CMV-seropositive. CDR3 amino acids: CASSPDNSYEQYF. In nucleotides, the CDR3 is TGTGCCAGCTCGCCAGACAACTCCTACGAGCAGTACTTC.